The rows below give T cell receptor beta chains drawn from one sample of a study of T cell responses to AZD1222 COVID-19 vaccine. Sequenced by immunoSEQ multiplex PCR; TCRdb stores in-frame clones only, minus some. The sample lists some 98,000 clones; approximately 84% were seen once. The input for sequencing was peripheral blood, taken 28 days after the second AZD1222 dose. Receptors were obtained from an adult who received the AZD1222 COVID-19 vaccine. CDR3s leave out the opening cysteine and the closing phenylalanine or tryptophan.

j_call: TRBJ1-1
v_call: TRBV18
cdr3_aa: ASSLQGYNTEAF

j_call: TRBJ1-4
v_call: TRBV12-5
cdr3_aa: ASGLGQGPNEKLF

j_call: TRBJ1-6
v_call: TRBV5-1
cdr3_aa: ASSLGRDTNSPLH

j_call: TRBJ1-2
v_call: TRBV2
cdr3_aa: ASTPGSYGYT

j_call: TRBJ2-4
v_call: TRBV7-9
cdr3_aa: ASTQGVVSAKNIQY

j_call: TRBJ2-7
v_call: TRBV7-6
cdr3_aa: ASSLGDRVQEQY

j_call: TRBJ1-1
v_call: TRBV28
cdr3_aa: ASSLSPTRQGLNTEAF

j_call: TRBJ1-1
v_call: TRBV6-5
cdr3_aa: ASSSRTDFGAF

j_call: TRBJ2-1
v_call: TRBV29-1
cdr3_aa: SGDLTGTNEQF

j_call: TRBJ2-7
v_call: TRBV27
cdr3_aa: ASSPGQTSEQY

j_call: TRBJ1-1
v_call: TRBV3-1/TRBV3-2
cdr3_aa: ASSQVRPATEAF

j_call: TRBJ1-5
v_call: TRBV5-1
cdr3_aa: ASSSDGHQGQPQH

j_call: TRBJ2-7
v_call: TRBV30
cdr3_aa: AWSVSGTGPYEQY

j_call: TRBJ1-3
v_call: TRBV5-1
cdr3_aa: ASSVDGNTIY

j_call: TRBJ1-4
v_call: TRBV4-1
cdr3_aa: ASSQESRRSLLLNEKLF